This TCR beta chain was sequenced in a study of cytomegalovirus exposure and HLA in healthy donors. Whole-study findings and limits: Many donors shared some public TCRs, even though most TCR sequences were rare. As confirmed in vitro, a few CMV-associated chains were specific for CMV antigens.

On this clone: Its antigen is as yet unknown.

Germline lookup yields CDR1 SGHRS and CDR2 YFSETQ. There are 13 residues in the CDR3. V was cut by 0 bases and J by 6 bases, with 10 bases left in between. Assay used: immunoSEQ multiplex PCR; TCRdb lists only in-frame clones, some missing. The sample comprises under 95,000 clones, approximately 90% of which are singletons, and about 2.2% rests with the top ten. The donors formed part of the roughly 120-subject validation cohort, distinct from the roughly 620-subject first cohort. V usage is TRBV5-1 and J usage is TRBJ2-7; a weak D match, TRBD1 (5 bases). The sequence came from a man aged 30 to 39 in good health and CMV-seronegative. Sequences were obtained from PBMCs. The CDR3 loop reads CASSLEGNGEQYF. The CDR3 DNA follows: TGCGCCAGCAGCTTGGAGGGGAACGGCGAGCAGTACTTC.